One sample yielded the 27 T cell receptor beta chains listed below, sequenced in a study of T cell responses to AZD1222 COVID-19 vaccine. The protocol was immunoSEQ multiplex PCR, while the TCRdb copy is restricted to in-frame clones and leaves out a portion. The data show more than 150,000 clones, roughly 92% seen once. The sample consisted of peripheral blood, taken 28 days after the second AZD1222 dose. The receptors come from an adult who received the AZD1222 COVID-19 vaccine.

This chain connects TRBV7-3 to TRBJ2-5; possibly TRBD1 or TRBD2 for D (5 bases each). The CDR3 spans 14 residues. Germline loops: CDR1 SGHTA, CDR2 FQGTGA. V lost 5 bases, J lost 5 bases, and 15 bases lay in between. CDR3 nucleotides: TGTGCCAGCAGCCTCCTGGGGGACCGGGAGACCCAGTACTTC. Protein sequence: CASSLLGDRETQYF. Using reference TRBV7-3 and TRBJ2-5 for the parts outside the CDR3, the full variable domain is GAGVSQTPSNKVTEKGKYVELRCDPISGHTALYWYRQSLGQGPEFLIYFQGTGAADDSGLPNDRFFAVRPEGSVSTLKIQRTERGDSAVYLCASSLLGDRETQYFGPGTRLLVL.

The J gene is TRBJ2-7, the V gene TRBV28, with 7 bases aligning to TRBD2. V lost 3 bases to trimming and J lost 1 base; unmatched junction nucleotides: 12. Germline-derived CDR1 and CDR2 are MDHEN and SYDVKM. The CDR3 runs 17 residues. The CDR3 region has the DNA TGTGCCAGCAGTTTCTTTGGGTCCCCAGCGGGGTCCTACGAGCAGTACTTC. Its protein product is CASSFFGSPAGSYEQYF.

This chain uses TRBV5-6 with TRBJ2-7, with D perhaps TRBD1 or TRBD2 (5 bases each). This CDR3 spans 13 amino acids. From germline, CDR1 is SGHDT and CDR2 YYEEEE. V dropped 0 bases and J dropped 5 bases, with 9 bases sitting between them. The CDR3 sequence: CASSLGGVDEQYF. The CDR3 bases are TGTGCCAGCAGCTTGGGAGGGGTAGACGAGCAGTACTTC.

The V and J genes are TRBV18 and TRBJ2-3; D remains unclear. There are 12 residues in the CDR3. Between the trimmed V and J ends, which lost 3 bases and 6 bases, there was a span of 7 bases. Germline V gene sequence: CDR1 KGHSH, CDR2 LQKENI. The chain's CDR3 is CASSPNGDTQYF. In DNA form, the CDR3 reads TGTGCCAGCTCACCCAACGGGGATACGCAGTATTTT.

This rearrangement joins TRBV28 to TRBJ1-1; D may be TRBD1 (5 bases). The CDR3 has 13 amino acids. Trimming shortened V by 6 bases and J by 1 base, and 9 bases separated the two germline ends. CDR1 and CDR2 (germline): MDHEN, SYDVKM. For the CDR3, the DNA is TGTGCCAGCAGATCTGACAGGAACACTGAAGCTTTCTTT. This sequence encodes CASRSDRNTEAFF.

The gene calls are TRBV29-1 and TRBJ2-2; a possible D gene is TRBD2 (5 bases). The CDR3 is made up of 14 amino acids. Germline loops: CDR1 SQVTM, CDR2 ANQGSEA. Trimming pared 5 bases from V and 4 bases from J, leaving 14 bases between. The CDR3 coding sequence is TGCAGCGTTATAGTCGGGATGGGCACCGGGGAGCTGTTTTTT. Translating gives CSVIVGMGTGELFF.

V is TRBV3-1 (or the pseudogene TRBV3-2) and J is TRBJ1-6; D remains ambiguous. The V and J ends lost 4 bases and 7 bases respectively, with 11 bases between them. The germline CDR1 and CDR2 sequences are LGHDT and YNNKEL (reference sequence). The CDR3 totals 14 residues. Here the CDR3 DNA reads TGTGCCAGCAGCCCTAGGACGGGAAATTCACCCCTCCACTTT. It specifies CASSPRTGNSPLHF.

The V call is TRBV19, the J call TRBJ2-7; D unresolved. Germline loops: CDR1 LNHDA, CDR2 SQIVND (reference sequence). The CDR3 covers 13 residues. The ends were cut back, 5 bases at V and 3 bases at J, with 11 bases in the middle. In DNA, the CDR3 is TGTGCCAGTAGTGGAGACACGGGCTACGAGCAGTACTTC. It yields the protein CASSGDTGYEQYF.

V and J are TRBV29-1 and TRBJ1-1; perhaps TRBD1 as D (5 bases). The CDR3 spans 13 residues. With 7 bases removed from V and 4 bases from J, the gap between germline ends came to 16 bases. The germline CDR1 and CDR2 sequences are SQVTM and ANQGSEA. The CDR3, as DNA: TGCAGCGGCCAAGGGACCGGACCCACTGAAGCTTTCTTT. Its translation: CSGQGTGPTEAFF.

V gene TRBV6-5 combines with J gene TRBJ2-6; D remains ambiguous. Deletions cut 6 bases from V and 3 bases from J, with 9 bases between. The CDR3 covers 14 residues. The germline V gene encodes CDR1 MNHEY and CDR2 SVGAGI. The CDR3, as DNA: TGTGCCAGCAGGAGGAAGTTTGGGGCCAACGTCCTGACTTTC. It encodes CASRRKFGANVLTF.

The chain combines TRBV6-5 with TRBJ1-1; 9 bases align to TRBD1. The CDR3 covers 15 residues. The junction had 6 bases not matched to a gene; V was cut back by 6 bases and J by 1 base. Per germline, CDR1 MNHEY and CDR2 SVGAGI. CDR3 nucleotides: TGTGCCAGCAGACCTTGGGACAGGGAGAACACTGAAGCTTTCTTT. Residues: CASRPWDRENTEAFF.

The chain links TRBV27 to TRBJ2-1; 8 positions match TRBD2. CDR1 is MNHEY, CDR2 SMNVEV, per germline (reference sequence). V dropped 5 bases and J dropped 7; count of bases not matched to a gene: 16. The CDR3 covers 17 residues. The CDR3 nucleotides are TGTGCCAGCAGTCACTCCAAGGCGAGCGGGAGATTAAATGAGCAGTTCTTC. Translation gives CASSHSKASGRLNEQFF.

The V call is TRBV7-2, the J call TRBJ2-2; D remains ambiguous. CDR1 and CDR2 from the germline V gene are SGHTA and FQGNSA. With 5 bases removed from V and 6 bases from J, the gap between germline ends came to 7 bases. The CDR3 totals 12 residues. The CDR3 here is CASSPTPGELFF. The CDR3 coding sequence is TGTGCCAGCAGCCCAACCCCCGGGGAGCTGTTTTTT.

The V gene is TRBV19, the J gene TRBJ1-1, with a tentative D call TRBD1 (6 bases). The length of the CDR3 is 14 residues. The V and J ends lost 7 bases and 4 bases respectively, with 16 bases between them. Germline V gene sequence: CDR1 LNHDA, CDR2 SQIVND (reference sequence). The CDR3 spells CASNRRGDGTEAFF. In DNA, the CDR3 is TGTGCCAGTAACAGGAGGGGGGACGGCACTGAAGCTTTCTTT.

The rearrangement links TRBV6-6 to TRBJ2-7, with D tentatively TRBD1 or TRBD2 (5 bases each). Trimming cost V 7 bases and J 2 bases, with 12 bases left between them. This CDR3 contains 13 residues. Germline lookup yields CDR1 MNHNY and CDR2 SVGAGI (reference sequence). CDR3 loop: CASTWDGAYEQYF. The CDR3 coding sequence is TGTGCCAGCACCTGGGACGGAGCCTACGAGCAGTACTTC.

The V call is TRBV2, the J call TRBJ2-1; perhaps TRBD1 as D (5 bases). With 3 bases removed from V and 2 bases from J, the gap between germline ends came to 8 bases. Germline V CDR1 and CDR2: SNHLY, FYNNEI. This CDR3 region has 14 residues. The CDR3 coding sequence is TGTGCCAGCAGTGATCTGGACACCTACAATGAGCAGTTCTTC. It specifies CASSDLDTYNEQFF.

The chain carries TRBV28 and TRBJ1-2; possibly TRBD1 for D (6 bases). The CDR3 totals 11 residues. V lost 6 bases to trimming and J lost 7 bases, with 9 bases between them. Germline assignment: CDR1 MDHEN and CDR2 SYDVKM. The CDR3 reads CASRSGVGYTF. In nucleotides, the CDR3 is TGTGCCAGCAGATCAGGGGTTGGCTACACCTTC.

V and J are TRBV7-2 and TRBJ2-3; D unresolved. V gave up 6 bases and J gave up 10 bases, with 20 bases separating them. CDR1 is SGHTA and CDR2 is FQGNSA in the germline V gene. The CDR3 is 14 amino acids. The CDR3 bases are TGTGCCAGCAGACCGACGCGAGCGATTGGGGCGCAGTATTTT. It specifies CASRPTRAIGAQYF.

The rearrangement links TRBV21-1 to TRBJ1-1. TRBV21-1 is recorded as a pseudogene. The CDR3 covers 17 residues. The CDR3 region has the DNA TGTGCCAGCAGCAAAACGAACGGGGTAGGAGGGACCACTGAAGCTTTCTTT. As protein: CASSKTNGVGGTTEAFF.

This clone was detected once. The chain carries TRBV30 and TRBJ2-5; 14 bases are shared with TRBD2. This CDR3 is built from 15 residues. Germline-derived CDR1 and CDR2 are GTSNPN and SVGIG (reference sequence). V trimming: 3 bases; J trimming: 5 bases; junction bases outside the gene matches: 5. The CDR3 DNA reads TGTGCCTGGAGCGCTGGACTAGCGGGAGGTGAGACCCAGTACTTC. The encoded protein is CAWSAGLAGGETQYF. Full variable domain (missing parts from reference TRBV30 and TRBJ2-5): SQTIHQWPATLVQPVGSPLSLECTVEGTSNPNLYWYRQAAGRGLQLLFYSVGIGQISSEVPQNLSASRPQDRQFILSSKKLLLSDSGFYLCAWSAGLAGGETQYFGPGTRLLVL.

This sequence joins TRBV11-2 and TRBJ2-3; D is ambiguous. The CDR3 sequence is 12 residues long. The ends were cut back, 3 bases at V and 6 bases at J, with 7 bases in the middle. Germline V gives CDR1 SGHAT, CDR2 FQNNGV. CDR3 sequence reads: CASSFWWDTQYF. The CDR3 DNA reads as TGTGCCAGCAGCTTCTGGTGGGATACGCAGTATTTT.

CDR3: CASSPDRLGGANVLTF. CDR3 nucleotide sequence: TGTGCCAGCAGTCCCGACAGGTTGGGAGGGGCCAACGTCCTGACTTTC. The chain couples TRBV27 to TRBJ2-6, with D maybe TRBD1 (6 bases). Germline CDR1 MNHEY, CDR2 SMNVEV (reference sequence). Trimming took off 5 bases at V and 4 bases at J, with 15 bases between the two ends. The CDR3 extends over 16 amino acids. Full variable domain (rest looked up from reference TRBV27 and TRBJ2-6): EAQVTQNPRYLITVTGKKLTVTCSQNMNHEYMSWYRQDPGLGLRQIYYSMNVEVTDKGDVPEGYKVSRKEKRNFPLILESPSPNQTSLYFCASSPDRLGGANVLTFGAGSRLTVL.

The chain is built from TRBV30 and TRBJ2-7; no clear D. CDR3 length: 12 residues. Germline CDR1 and CDR2: GTSNPN and SVGIG (reference sequence). V lost 0 bases and J 2 bases, leaving 5 bases between the germline ends. The CDR3 DNA is TGTGCCTGGAGTGTTGACACCTACGAGCAGTACTTC. Translating gives CAWSVDTYEQYF.

The CDR3 region is CASSQDDRAHYNEQFF. The CDR3 nucleotides read TGCGCCAGCAGCCAAGACGACAGGGCCCACTACAATGAGCAGTTCTTC. This sequence joins TRBV4-1 and TRBJ2-1, with 7 bases aligning to TRBD1. Germline V gene data show CDR1 as MGHRA and CDR2 as YSYEKL. The CDR3 spans 16 residues. The ends lost 0 bases at V and 3 bases at J; junction bases unmatched: 5.

Of note for this clone: The identical CDR3 is also encoded by other nucleotide sequences in the sample. J is TRBJ1-6 and V is TRBV6-5, with 10 bases that match TRBD1. The CDR3 extends over 14 amino acids. The V gene end was trimmed by 6 bases and the J gene end by 7 bases; junction bases not matched to a gene: 3. Germline V lookup: CDR1 MNHEY, CDR2 SVGAGI. In DNA, the CDR3 is TGTGCCAGCAGGCTGGGACAGGGGAATTCACCCCTCCACTTT. It yields the protein CASRLGQGNSPLHF.

This sequence joins TRBV28 and TRBJ2-2; D call uncertain. This CDR3 has 12 amino acids. V was trimmed by 7 bases and J by 6 bases, leaving 9 bases between them. CDR1 MDHEN and CDR2 SYDVKM come from the germline V gene. The CDR3 DNA reads TGTGCCAGCAACCAAAGAGCCGGGGAGCTGTTTTTT. It translates to CASNQRAGELFF.

This clone was seen just once. This chain uses TRBV10-1 with TRBJ2-1, with D perhaps given as TRBD1 or TRBD2 (6 bases each). V was trimmed by 6 bases and J by 3 bases, leaving 18 bases between them. This CDR3 has 16 amino acids. CDR1 is WNHNN and CDR2 is SYGVQD in the germline V gene (reference sequence). The CDR3 here is CASSPNGGTRYNEQFF. CDR3 nucleotide sequence: TGCGCCAGCAGCCCGAATGGCGGGACACGCTACAATGAGCAGTTCTTC.